The 5 T cell receptor beta chains in this list originate from one sample, sequenced in a study of T-cell reconstitution after alpha-beta-depleted transplantation in children. The library targeted TCRbeta and was prepared with unique molecular identifiers. TCRdb reprocessed the PCR reads via MiXCR and lists one record per CDR3 protein. Altogether about 230,000 distinct CDR3 sequences are present, under 13% being singletons, with the ten largest covering approximately 30%. This sample comprised PBMCs, obtained before TCRalphabeta/CD19-depleted stem cell transplant. Every receptor here comes from a child less than two years old with acute myeloid leukemia, due to receive a stem cell transplant.

Ten or more counts support this clonotype. The CDR3 sequence is CSAFSGVPNEQYF. CDR3 coding DNA: TGCAGTGCTTTCTCGGGGGTCCCTAACGAGCAGTACTTC. The chain links TRBV20-1 to TRBJ2-7; D perhaps matches TRBD2 (6 bases). Per the germline V gene, CDR1 is DFQATT and CDR2 is SNEGSKA (reference sequence). This CDR3 has 13 residues. V was trimmed by 5 bases and J by 5 bases, leaving 16 bases between them.

This clonotype was observed at least ten times. The chain has TRBV19 and TRBJ2-2, with D tentatively TRBD1 (6 bases). Trimming stripped 5 bases from V and 0 bases from J, with 10 bases between. This CDR3 has 15 amino acids. Germline assignment: CDR1 LNHDA and CDR2 SQIVND (reference sequence). CDR3 nucleotide sequence: TGTGCCAGTAGTCCGGGACACACGAACACCGGGGAGCTGTTTTTT. This gives the protein CASSPGHTNTGELFF.

Points on this clonotype: Being one base from a much bigger clone, this may be a read error. This chain joins TRBV4-3 and TRBJ2-3; perhaps D is TRBD1 or TRBD2 (5 bases each). V was trimmed by 4 bases and J by 4 bases, leaving 18 bases between them. CDR3 length: 16 residues. Germline CDR1 reads LGHNA; CDR2 reads YSLEER. The CDR3 here is CASSLLVRLGADTQYF. The CDR3 DNA sequence: TGCGCCAGCAGCCTATTAGTGCGGTTGGGGGCAGATACGCAGTATTTT.

This clonotype was seen at least ten times. The rearrangement links TRBV10-2 to TRBJ2-7, with 7 bases fitting TRBD2. The CDR3 contains 13 residues. The germline V gene has CDR1 WSHSY and CDR2 SAAADI. V lost 8 bases and J lost 2; bases outside the gene matches: 6. CDR3 amino acids: CASSGTITYEQYF. CDR3 sequence (DNA): TGCGCCAGCTCCGGGACTATAACCTACGAGCAGTACTTC.

Of note for this clonotype: A clone one base away is much larger, so this may be a read error. The chain combines TRBV25-1 with TRBJ2-2; 11 bases map to TRBD2. Unmatched junction bases numbered 4, after V lost 4 bases and J lost 9 bases. Germline CDR1 and CDR2: MGHDK and SYGVNS. CDR3 size: 14 residues. The CDR3 DNA reads as TGTGCCAGCAGTGGGACTAGCGGGCCCTGGGAGCTGTTTTTT. It encodes CASSGTSGPWELFF.